This T cell receptor (beta chain) comes out of a study of cytomegalovirus exposure and HLA in healthy donors. General observations from the study: For most subjects, TCR beta sequences were reported to predict HLA-A and HLA-B alleles with accuracy. Several of the most significant clusters appeared, in a later analysis, to be linked to common viral pathogens. Published work reported that the classifier diagnosed cytomegalovirus status with high specificity and sensitivity.

Amplification used 60 Vbeta primers and 13 Jbeta primers. Produced via immunoSEQ multiplex PCR; TCRdb's table is partial and in-frame only. The sample records roughly 120,000 clones, over 60% being singletons. CDR3 size: 15 residues. Germline CDR1 is LNHDA and CDR2 is SQIVND (reference sequence). The J segment lost 1 base and the V segment lost 3 bases, leaving 4 bases of the junction unmatched. Comment on this clone: Antigen unknown.

This sequence originates from a human donor in good health. This chain uses TRBV19 with TRBJ2-7, with 9 bases fitting TRBD1. Sequenced sample: PBMCs. CDR3 nucleotides: TGTGCCAGTAGTATTGGACAGGGGCCTTCCTACGAGCAGTACTTC. It yields the protein CASSIGQGPSYEQYF.